Listed below are T cell receptor beta chains from one sample, sequenced in a study of blood T cell repertoires in COVID-19. Measured with immunoSEQ multiplex PCR; TCRdb has only the in-frame clones, and not every one. The table has about 140,000 clones, 80% to 90% seen once. Sequenced sample: peripheral blood. These receptors were collected from a man in his fifties or sixties with active or convalescent COVID-19. CDR3s include the opening cysteine and the closing phenylalanine or tryptophan. A D gene is named only where the DNA matches it firmly. Expanded clones get a size class; other rows say once, few or many, or leave the size out.

j_call: TRBJ2-1; d_call: .; v_call: TRBV6-5; clone_size: .; cdr3_nt: TGTGCCAGCAGTTTGGACTGGAACTCCTACAATGAGCAGTTCTTC; cdr3_aa: CASSLDWNSYNEQFF
j_call: TRBJ1-2; d_call: .; v_call: TRBV18; clone_size: .; cdr3_nt: TGTGCCAGCTCACCATCAGAAACCTATGGCTACACCTTC; cdr3_aa: CASSPSETYGYTF
j_call: TRBJ2-2; d_call: .; v_call: TRBV6-2/TRBV6-3; clone_size: .; cdr3_nt: TGTGCCAGCAGTTACTCGTTTCTAGCACGTACCGGGGAGCTGTTTTTT; cdr3_aa: CASSYSFLARTGELFF
j_call: TRBJ1-1; d_call: .; v_call: TRBV20-1; clone_size: .; cdr3_nt: TGCAGTGCTAGACAGTCGAGGAAGGCTTTCTTT; cdr3_aa: CSARQSRKAFF
j_call: TRBJ2-3; d_call: .; v_call: TRBV19; clone_size: .; cdr3_nt: TGTGCCAGTACCCAACAGGCGAGCACAGATACGCAGTATTTT; cdr3_aa: CASTQQASTDTQYF
j_call: TRBJ2-3; d_call: .; v_call: TRBV5-4; clone_size: .; cdr3_nt: TGTGCCAGCCCCGACGGTTCCGGGGGAGGAGGCACAGATACGCAGTATTTT; cdr3_aa: CASPDGSGGGGTDTQYF
j_call: TRBJ2-1; d_call: TRBD2; v_call: TRBV4-2; clone_size: .; cdr3_nt: TGTGCCAGCAGCCAAGAACTAGCGGTGTACAATGAGCAGTTCTTC; cdr3_aa: CASSQELAVYNEQFF
j_call: TRBJ2-7; d_call: .; v_call: TRBV27; clone_size: .; cdr3_nt: TGTGCCAGCAGTTTAATCGGGAGTCACGAGCAGTACTTC; cdr3_aa: CASSLIGSHEQYF
j_call: TRBJ2-7; d_call: TRBD2; v_call: TRBV27; clone_size: .; cdr3_nt: TGTGCCAGCAGTTTGGGGGGGTTCGAGCAGTACTTC; cdr3_aa: CASSLGGFEQYF
j_call: TRBJ2-5; d_call: TRBD2; v_call: TRBV4-2; clone_size: .; cdr3_nt: TGTGCCAGCAGCCGAGCTAGCGGGAGTGAGTCAGAGACCCAGTACTTC; cdr3_aa: CASSRASGSESETQYF
j_call: TRBJ2-2; d_call: .; v_call: TRBV11-3; clone_size: .; cdr3_nt: TGTGCCAGCAGCTTAGACGGTGGACAAGGTCCTTCTGTCACCGGGGAGCTGTTTTTT; cdr3_aa: CASSLDGGQGPSVTGELFF
j_call: TRBJ2-1; d_call: TRBD2; v_call: TRBV10-1; clone_size: .; cdr3_nt: TGCGCCAGCAGTGAGACGGCTAGCGGGAGCGATGAGCAGTTCTTC; cdr3_aa: CASSETASGSDEQFF
j_call: TRBJ2-2; d_call: TRBD1; v_call: TRBV11-2; clone_size: .; cdr3_nt: TGTGCCAGCAGATCCGGGACAAAGGGACAGCTCACCGGGGAGCTGTTTTTT; cdr3_aa: CASRSGTKGQLTGELFF
j_call: TRBJ2-1; d_call: TRBD2; v_call: TRBV29-1; clone_size: .; cdr3_nt: TGCAGCTTCTTGACTAGCGGGAGGGAAAATGAGCAGTTCTTC; cdr3_aa: CSFLTSGRENEQFF
j_call: TRBJ2-2; d_call: .; v_call: TRBV9; clone_size: .; cdr3_nt: TGTGCCAGCAGCGTAGTACCCCAGCGGAGGAACACCGGGGAGCTGTTTTTT; cdr3_aa: CASSVVPQRRNTGELFF
j_call: TRBJ1-3; d_call: .; v_call: TRBV28; clone_size: .; cdr3_nt: TGTGCCAGCAGCCGGGGGGGCCACTCTGGAAACACCATATATTTT; cdr3_aa: CASSRGGHSGNTIYF
j_call: TRBJ2-7; d_call: TRBD1; v_call: TRBV5-6; clone_size: .; cdr3_nt: TGTGCCAGCGGAGCACAGGGGTACCACGAGCAGTACTTC; cdr3_aa: CASGAQGYHEQYF
j_call: TRBJ2-7; d_call: TRBD2; v_call: TRBV5-1; clone_size: .; cdr3_nt: TGCGCCAGCAGCCCAGTAATAGGGAGGGAGCTACGTAAGCAGTACTTC; cdr3_aa: CASSPVIGRELRKQYF
j_call: TRBJ1-1; d_call: .; v_call: TRBV18; clone_size: .; cdr3_nt: TGTGCCAGCTCACCAGCAGGCACTGAAGCTTTCTTT; cdr3_aa: CASSPAGTEAFF
j_call: TRBJ2-7; d_call: TRBD2; v_call: TRBV7-3; clone_size: once; cdr3_nt: TGTGCCAGCAGCCTCGGGACTAGAAGCGAGCAGTACTTC; cdr3_aa: CASSLGTRSEQYF
j_call: TRBJ2-2; d_call: .; v_call: TRBV3-1/TRBV3-2; clone_size: few; cdr3_nt: TGTGCCAGCAGCCTCCCAGGGAGGATGAACACCGGGGAGCTGTTTTTT; cdr3_aa: CASSLPGRMNTGELFF
j_call: TRBJ1-5; d_call: .; v_call: TRBV19; clone_size: .; cdr3_nt: TGTGCCAGTAGTAAAGCGGCTAGCAATCAGCCCCAGCATTTT; cdr3_aa: CASSKAASNQPQHF
j_call: TRBJ2-4; d_call: TRBD1; v_call: TRBV5-4; clone_size: .; cdr3_nt: TGTGCCAGCAGCGTTGCCGGGACAGGGGCTAAAAACATTCAGTACTTC; cdr3_aa: CASSVAGTGAKNIQYF
j_call: TRBJ2-1; d_call: .; v_call: TRBV7-9; clone_size: .; cdr3_nt: TGTGCCAGCAGCTCCCCGGGCCAATCTGCGGGTGAGCAGTTCTTC; cdr3_aa: CASSSPGQSAGEQFF
j_call: TRBJ2-1; d_call: .; v_call: TRBV13; clone_size: .; cdr3_nt: TGTGCCAGCAGCTTTATTGGAGGGAATGAGCAGTTCTTC; cdr3_aa: CASSFIGGNEQFF
j_call: TRBJ2-2; d_call: .; v_call: TRBV29-1; clone_size: .; cdr3_nt: TGCAGCGTCTTCTCAGGGGACACCGGGGAGCTGTTTTTT; cdr3_aa: CSVFSGDTGELFF
j_call: TRBJ1-4; d_call: .; v_call: TRBV7-9; clone_size: .; cdr3_nt: TGTGCCAGCAGCCTACAGAGTTCGAATGAAAAACTGTTTTTT; cdr3_aa: CASSLQSSNEKLFF
j_call: TRBJ2-2; d_call: .; v_call: TRBV19; clone_size: .; cdr3_nt: TGTGCCAGTTGCAGCCGGGGTGTTAACACCGGGGAGCTGTTTTTT; cdr3_aa: CASCSRGVNTGELFF
j_call: TRBJ1-6; d_call: .; v_call: TRBV25-1; clone_size: .; cdr3_nt: TGTGCCAGCAGGGACACTGGAAGAAATTCACCCCTCCACTTT; cdr3_aa: CASRDTGRNSPLHF
j_call: TRBJ2-7; d_call: .; v_call: TRBV12-5; clone_size: .; cdr3_nt: TGTGCTAGTGGGAGGGGGACCTCTTTAGAGCAGTACTTC; cdr3_aa: CASGRGTSLEQYF
j_call: TRBJ2-1; d_call: TRBD2; v_call: TRBV10-3; clone_size: once; cdr3_nt: TGTGCCATCAGTGAGTCGGTGCGGGAGGGGGCCAATGAGCAGTTCTTC; cdr3_aa: CAISESVREGANEQFF
j_call: TRBJ1-1; d_call: .; v_call: TRBV18; clone_size: .; cdr3_nt: TGTGCCAGCTCACCACGTTCCGAGCTTAACACTGAAGCTTTCTTT; cdr3_aa: CASSPRSELNTEAFF
j_call: TRBJ2-3; d_call: TRBD2; v_call: TRBV10-1; clone_size: .; cdr3_nt: TGCGCCAGCAGTGATCCTAGCGGACGCACAGATACGCAGTATTTT; cdr3_aa: CASSDPSGRTDTQYF
j_call: TRBJ1-6; d_call: TRBD1; v_call: TRBV7-2; clone_size: .; cdr3_nt: TGTGCCAGCAGCCCGGGACAGGTTAATTCACCCCTCCACTTT; cdr3_aa: CASSPGQVNSPLHF
j_call: TRBJ1-5; d_call: TRBD1; v_call: TRBV18; clone_size: few; cdr3_nt: TGTGCCAGCTCACTAGGGACAGGTTACAATCAGCCCCAGCATTTT; cdr3_aa: CASSLGTGYNQPQHF
j_call: TRBJ2-5; d_call: TRBD2; v_call: TRBV5-4; clone_size: .; cdr3_nt: TGTGCCAGCAGGGGGACTAGCGGGAATTCTGAGACCCAGTACTTC; cdr3_aa: CASRGTSGNSETQYF
j_call: TRBJ1-2; d_call: .; v_call: TRBV5-5; clone_size: .; cdr3_nt: TGTGCCAGCACCCCCAGAGGGAGGGATGGCTACACCTTC; cdr3_aa: CASTPRGRDGYTF
j_call: TRBJ2-2; d_call: TRBD2; v_call: TRBV5-1; clone_size: .; cdr3_nt: TGCGCCAGCAGTCGATGGGGCGGGACTACGAACACCGGGGAGCTGTTTTTT; cdr3_aa: CASSRWGGTTNTGELFF
j_call: TRBJ1-5; d_call: .; v_call: TRBV9; clone_size: .; cdr3_nt: TGTGCCAGCAGCCCCTCCTCCGGTCGTCAGCCCCAGCATTTT; cdr3_aa: CASSPSSGRQPQHF
j_call: TRBJ2-7; d_call: TRBD1; v_call: TRBV28; clone_size: .; cdr3_nt: TGTGCCAGCAGTTTCGGGACAGGGGGAGGATACGAGCAGTACTTC; cdr3_aa: CASSFGTGGGYEQYF
j_call: TRBJ1-2; d_call: TRBD1; v_call: TRBV10-2; clone_size: .; cdr3_nt: TGCGCCAGCAGTGAGATGGGACAGGGGGACCGTGGATATGGCTACACCTTC; cdr3_aa: CASSEMGQGDRGYGYTF
j_call: TRBJ2-6; d_call: TRBD1; v_call: TRBV3-1/TRBV3-2; clone_size: .; cdr3_nt: TGTGCCAGCAGCCCTCGCACATCCGGGACAGGCAACTCTGGGGCCAACGTCCTGACTTTC; cdr3_aa: CASSPRTSGTGNSGANVLTF
j_call: TRBJ2-3; d_call: .; v_call: TRBV6-6; clone_size: .; cdr3_nt: TGTGCCAGCAGTTACCCCAAGGGGGGGACCACAGATACGCAGTATTTT; cdr3_aa: CASSYPKGGTTDTQYF
j_call: TRBJ2-3; d_call: TRBD1; v_call: TRBV6-5; clone_size: .; cdr3_nt: TGTGCCAGCAGTCGGACAGGGGCTAGCACAGATACGCAGTATTTT; cdr3_aa: CASSRTGASTDTQYF
j_call: TRBJ2-7; d_call: .; v_call: TRBV11-2; clone_size: .; cdr3_nt: TGTGCCAGCAGCTTAGCATGGGGAGGATCCCTCTACGAGCAGTACTTC; cdr3_aa: CASSLAWGGSLYEQYF
j_call: TRBJ1-2; d_call: TRBD1; v_call: TRBV6-6; clone_size: .; cdr3_nt: TGTGCTGGCAGCAGGGGGCGCAACTATGGCTACACCTTC; cdr3_aa: CAGSRGRNYGYTF